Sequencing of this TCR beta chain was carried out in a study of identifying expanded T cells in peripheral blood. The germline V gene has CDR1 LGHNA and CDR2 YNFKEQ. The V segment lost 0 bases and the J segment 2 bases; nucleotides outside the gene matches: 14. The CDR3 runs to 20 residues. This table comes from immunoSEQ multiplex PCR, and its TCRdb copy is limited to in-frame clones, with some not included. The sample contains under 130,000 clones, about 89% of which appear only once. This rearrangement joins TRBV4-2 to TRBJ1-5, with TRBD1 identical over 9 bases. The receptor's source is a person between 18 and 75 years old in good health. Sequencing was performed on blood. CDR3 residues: CASSQEYRDRAFVGNQPQHF. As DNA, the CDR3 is TGTGCCAGCAGCCAAGAGTACCGGGACAGGGCCTTCGTGGGCAATCAGCCCCAGCATTTT.